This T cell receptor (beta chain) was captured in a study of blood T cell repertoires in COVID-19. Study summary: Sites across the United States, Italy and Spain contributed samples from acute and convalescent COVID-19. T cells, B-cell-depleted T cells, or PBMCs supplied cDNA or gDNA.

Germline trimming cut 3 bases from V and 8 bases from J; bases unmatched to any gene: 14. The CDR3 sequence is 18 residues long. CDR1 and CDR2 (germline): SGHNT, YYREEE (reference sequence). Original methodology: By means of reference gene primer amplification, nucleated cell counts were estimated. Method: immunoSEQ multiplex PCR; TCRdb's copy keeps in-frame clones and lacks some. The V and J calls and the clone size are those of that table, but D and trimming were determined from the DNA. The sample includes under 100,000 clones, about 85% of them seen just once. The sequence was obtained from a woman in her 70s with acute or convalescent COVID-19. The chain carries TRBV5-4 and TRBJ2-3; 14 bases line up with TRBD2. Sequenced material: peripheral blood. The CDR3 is CASSSGTSGGAMLGTQYF. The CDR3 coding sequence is TGTGCCAGCAGCTCCGGGACTAGCGGGGGAGCCATGCTGGGTACGCAGTATTTT.